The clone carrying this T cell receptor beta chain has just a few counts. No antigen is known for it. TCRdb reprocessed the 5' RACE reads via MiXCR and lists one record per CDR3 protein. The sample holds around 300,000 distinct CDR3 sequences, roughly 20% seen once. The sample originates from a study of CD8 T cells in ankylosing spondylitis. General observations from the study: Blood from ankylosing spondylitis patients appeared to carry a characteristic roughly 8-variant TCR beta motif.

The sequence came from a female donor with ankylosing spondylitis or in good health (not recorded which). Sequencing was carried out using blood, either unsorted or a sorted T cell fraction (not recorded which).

In DNA, the CDR3 is TGTGCCAGCAGTTTCCGGGGAGCAACTAATGAAAAACTGTTTTTT. It encodes CASSFRGATNEKLFF. V is TRBV6-5 and J is TRBJ1-4; D uncertain. The ends were cut back, 4 bases at V and 0 bases at J, with 9 bases in the middle. Germline loops: CDR1 MNHEY, CDR2 SVGAGI. The length of the CDR3 is 15 residues.